The 25 T cell receptor beta chains below were found in one sample sequenced in a study of blood T cell repertoires in COVID-19. Sequencing used immunoSEQ multiplex PCR; TCRdb keeps in-frame clones, though not all of them. The sample contains 180,000 or so clones, 87% of which appear only once. The source material was peripheral blood. The receptors stem from a man aged 40-49 years with active or convalescent COVID-19.

The chain joins TRBV19 to TRBJ1-5; D gene unclear. Deletions cut 3 bases from V and 4 bases from J, with 10 bases between. The length of the CDR3 is 14 residues. CDR1 and CDR2 (germline): LNHDA, SQIVND (reference sequence). The CDR3 nucleotides read TGTGCCAGTAGTATGAGACACATAAATCAGCCCCAGCATTTT. Encoded protein: CASSMRHINQPQHF.

The chain couples TRBV6-5 to TRBJ2-7; the D gene is possibly TRBD2 (5 bases). Germline V CDR1 and CDR2: MNHEY, SVGAGI. The CDR3 sequence is 14 residues long. V lost 6 bases to trimming and J lost 3 bases, with 15 bases between them. CDR3 DNA: TGTGCCAGCAGCCCCCTACTAGGCGACTACGAGCAGTACTTC. Translated: CASSPLLGDYEQYF.

V gene TRBV5-1 combines with J gene TRBJ1-2; 8 bases are a match to TRBD1. The CDR3 is 12 amino acids. CDR1 and CDR2 from the germline V gene are SGHRS and YFSETQ. J lost 7 bases, V lost 4 bases, and 3 bases had no gene match. The CDR3 bases are TGCGCCAGCAGCGGACAGGGAGGTGGCTACACCTTC. It translates to CASSGQGGGYTF.

V usage is TRBV5-4 and J usage is TRBJ1-2; D gene ambiguous. Germline V gene lookup returns CDR1 SGHNT and CDR2 YYREEE (reference sequence). V lost 0 bases to trimming and J lost 8 bases, with 11 bases between them. The CDR3 consists of 13 residues. DNA for the CDR3: TGTGCCAGCAGCTTGGACACTACGGGGGGCTACACCTTC. Protein sequence: CASSLDTTGGYTF.

The gene calls are TRBV12-3 or TRBV12-4 and TRBJ1-2; D is unresolved. The ends were cut back, 5 bases at V and 8 bases at J, with 12 bases in the middle. The CDR3 spans 12 residues. CDR3 protein: CASSGGPVGYTF. CDR3 DNA sequence: TGTGCCAGCAGTGGTGGCCCCGTAGGCTACACCTTC.

Here the CDR3 DNA reads TGTGCCAGCAGCCAAGATACGGGGTACACTGAAGCTTTCTTT. This gives the protein CASSQDTGYTEAFF. This chain links TRBV4-2 with TRBJ1-1; D gene uncertain. The CDR3 contains 14 residues. The V and J ends lost 0 bases and 3 bases respectively, with 8 bases between them. CDR1 is LGHNA, CDR2 YNFKEQ, per germline.

In DNA form, the CDR3 reads TGCGCCAGCAGCGTCCACAGGGGTGATCGGTTGGGCGAGCAGTACTTC. This gives the protein CASSVHRGDRLGEQYF. The chain carries TRBV5-1 and TRBJ2-7, with 7 nucleotides matching TRBD1. The CDR3 length is 16 residues. Per germline, CDR1 SGHRS and CDR2 YFSETQ. Unmatched junction bases numbered 16, after V lost 4 bases and J lost 6 bases.

V and J are TRBV4-1 and TRBJ2-5, with TRBD2 matching over 9 bases. Trimming took 0 bases from V and 2 from J; bases not matched to a gene: 7. Germline CDR1 and CDR2: MGHRA and YSYEKL. The CDR3 runs 17 residues. The CDR3 region is CASSQEWRGGRQETQYF. CDR3 DNA sequence: TGCGCCAGCAGCCAAGAATGGCGGGGGGGGAGGCAAGAGACCCAGTACTTC.

The chain joins TRBV11-2 to TRBJ1-1, with a tentative D call TRBD1 (5 bases). This CDR3 comprises 16 residues. CDR1 and CDR2 (germline): SGHAT, FQNNGV. V was trimmed by 4 bases and J by 4 bases, leaving 19 bases between them. The CDR3 reads CASSSFRGRGGTEAFF. The CDR3 nucleotides read TGTGCCAGCAGCTCCTTCCGTGGCCGGGGGGGCACTGAAGCTTTCTTT.

The rearrangement joins TRBV11-2 to TRBJ2-7; 13 bases are shared with TRBD2. Germline lookup yields CDR1 SGHAT and CDR2 FQNNGV. The CDR3 sequence is 18 residues long. Losses at the gene ends were 5 bases for V and 0 bases for J; bases not matched to a gene: 10. The CDR3 spells CASSGSTSGGRSSYEQYF. Here the CDR3 DNA reads TGTGCCAGCAGCGGATCGACTAGCGGGGGGAGATCCTCCTACGAGCAGTACTTC.

This clone was counted only a few times. The chain uses TRBV5-5 and TRBJ1-3; D call uncertain. Trimming removed 2 bases from V and 4 bases from J, with 19 bases in between. Germline CDR1 SGHKS, CDR2 YYEKEE (reference sequence). The CDR3 runs 17 residues. CDR3: CASSFGVYPREGNTIYF. In nucleotides, the CDR3 is TGTGCCAGCAGCTTCGGGGTTTACCCCCGGGAGGGAAACACCATATATTTT.

The V call is TRBV21-1, the J call TRBJ2-2; whether TRBD2, the table's D call, matches the DNA was not checked. TRBV21-1 is flagged as a pseudogene. The CDR3 consists of 17 residues. This chain's CDR3 is CASSKDGGKGAPGELFF. DNA for the CDR3: TGTGCCAGCAGCAAAGATGGGGGGAAGGGCGCCCCCGGGGAGCTGTTTTTT.

This chain links TRBV20-1 with TRBJ1-2, with 7 bases matching TRBD1. The V gene's germline CDR1 is DFQATT and CDR2 SNEGSKA (reference sequence). The CDR3 has 11 residues. V lost 3 bases to trimming and J lost 10 bases; unmatched junction nucleotides: 5. CDR3 region: CSASGQAYYTF. The CDR3 DNA sequence: TGCAGTGCTAGCGGACAGGCATACTACACCTTC.

The chain uses TRBV30 and TRBJ1-4; 9 bases fit TRBD1. Germline lookup yields CDR1 GTSNPN and CDR2 SVGIG (reference sequence). The CDR3 spans 14 residues. Unmatched junction bases numbered 5, after V lost 5 bases and J lost 4 bases. CDR3 nucleotide sequence: TGTGCCTGGGACCCGGGACAGGGTAATGAAAAACTGTTTTTT. It yields the protein CAWDPGQGNEKLFF.

This chain uses TRBV11-2 with TRBJ1-2; D remains ambiguous. Trimming pared 5 bases from V and 6 bases from J, leaving 22 bases between. CDR3 length equals 16 residues. The germline gives CDR1 SGHAT, CDR2 FQNNGV. The CDR3 spells CASSHYTSQLFHGYTF. As DNA, the CDR3 is TGTGCCAGCAGCCACTATACATCTCAGCTCTTCCATGGCTACACCTTC.

The V gene is TRBV15, the J gene TRBJ2-2; tentative D call: TRBD2 (5 bases). Trimming shortened V by 5 bases and J by 4 bases, and 8 bases separated the two germline ends. This CDR3 has 13 amino acids. CDR1 and CDR2 from the germline V gene are LNHNV and YYDKDF (reference sequence). This CDR3 reads CATSPGGTGELFF. The CDR3 region has the DNA TGTGCCACCAGCCCTGGAGGCACCGGGGAGCTGTTTTTT. Complete variable domain (other parts from reference TRBV15 and TRBJ2-2): DAMVIQNPRYQVTQFGKPVTLSCSQTLNHNVMYWYQQKSSQAPKLLFHYYDKDFNNEADTPDNFQSRRPNTSFCFLDIRSPGLGDTAMYLCATSPGGTGELFFGEGSRLTVL.

The rearrangement uses TRBV15 and TRBJ1-5; D is ambiguous. CDR1 LNHNV and CDR2 YYDKDF come from the germline V gene (reference sequence). This CDR3 has 13 residues. V lost 8 bases and J 5 bases, leaving 13 bases between the germline ends. The CDR3 loop is CATQEVFHQPQHF. The DNA for the CDR3 is TGTGCCACCCAGGAGGTTTTTCATCAGCCCCAGCATTTT.

V and J are TRBV18 and TRBJ1-1; D not certain. CDR3 size: 13 residues. Deletions cut 4 bases from V and 3 bases from J, with 9 bases between. Germline V gene lookup returns CDR1 KGHSH and CDR2 LQKENI. DNA for the CDR3: TGTGCCAGCTCACAGTCGCGAGACACTGAAGCTTTCTTT. Amino acid sequence: CASSQSRDTEAFF.

The gene calls are TRBV6-6 and TRBJ1-5; D remains ambiguous. Germline V gene lookup returns CDR1 MNHNY and CDR2 SVGAGI (reference sequence). The CDR3 covers 16 residues. V was cut by 0 bases and J by 3 bases, with 12 bases left in between. The CDR3 coding sequence is TGTGCCAGCAGTTACTCGAAGGGAGGCTCCAATCAGCCCCAGCATTTT. Its protein is CASSYSKGGSNQPQHF.

The chain joins TRBV6-6 to TRBJ1-2; the match to TRBD1 covers 8 bases. The CDR3 sequence is 16 residues long. V was pared by 6 bases and J by 3 bases, with 12 bases of the junction left unmatched. Germline CDR1 MNHNY, CDR2 SVGAGI (reference sequence). CDR3 protein: CASRPADRGFDYGYTF. Written as DNA, the CDR3 is TGTGCCAGCAGACCCGCCGACAGGGGTTTTGACTATGGCTACACCTTC.

This chain uses TRBV19 with TRBJ1-3; a weak D match, TRBD1 (6 bases). Germline values: CDR1 LNHDA, CDR2 SQIVND (reference sequence). The CDR3 has 15 amino acids. V was cut by 6 bases and J by 0 bases, with 12 bases left in between. The CDR3 is CASRTGINSGNTIYF. The DNA of the CDR3 is TGTGCCAGTAGGACAGGAATTAACTCTGGAAACACCATATATTTT. Supplemented by reference TRBV19 and TRBJ1-3, the full variable domain reads DGGITQSPKYLFRKEGQNVTLSCEQNLNHDAMYWYRQDPGQGLRLIYYSQIVNDFQKGDIAEGYSVSREKKESFPLTVTSAQKNPTAFYLCASRTGINSGNTIYFGEGSWLTVV.

This chain joins TRBV24-1 and TRBJ2-1; unclear D gene. Looked up from germline, CDR1 is KGHDR and CDR2 is SFDVKD. V lost 2 bases to trimming and J lost 6 bases, with 13 bases between them. CDR3 length: 15 amino acids. CDR3 in amino acids: CATSDSTRYGNEQFF. The DNA of the CDR3 is TGTGCCACCAGTGATTCTACGCGTTACGGCAATGAGCAGTTCTTC.

V is TRBV9 and J is TRBJ1-5; TRBD1 aligns across 9 bases. V dropped 4 bases and J dropped 5; count of bases not matched to a gene: 7. From germline, CDR1 is SGDLS and CDR2 YYNGEE. CDR3 size: 15 residues. The CDR3 is CASSITGQGDQPQHF. As DNA, the CDR3 is TGTGCCAGCAGCATTACGGGACAGGGCGATCAGCCCCAGCATTTT.

This rearrangement joins TRBV7-3 to TRBJ1-1; D uncertain. Germline CDR1 is SGHTA and CDR2 is FQGTGA. This CDR3 spans 14 amino acids. Between the trimmed V and J ends, which lost 5 bases and 1 base, there was a span of 11 bases. CDR3 DNA: TGTGCCAGCAGCCCAGCGGGTAGGAACACTGAAGCTTTCTTT. Its translation: CASSPAGRNTEAFF.

The V gene is TRBV14, the J gene TRBJ2-7; TRBD2 aligns across 11 bases. Germline CDR1 reads SGHDN; CDR2 reads FVKESK. The CDR3 sequence is 16 residues long. V was pared by 1 base and J by 5 bases, with 7 bases of the junction left unmatched. The chain's CDR3 is CASSQVLAGGIHEQYF. CDR3 DNA sequence: TGTGCCAGCAGCCAAGTATTAGCGGGGGGGATCCACGAGCAGTACTTC.